This T cell receptor (beta chain) was recorded in a study of shared clonotypes between healthy human individuals. Study summary: The donor group consisted of a couple of women and a few men, aged 18 to 49.

All participating donors were Caucasian adults from Nashville, Tennessee. TCRdb keeps only in-frame clones here, not all; method: immunoSEQ multiplex PCR. The sample carries around 530,000 clones, roughly 79% recorded once. Germline CDR1 is SQVTM and CDR2 is ANQGSEA. CDR3 length: 13 amino acids. V lost 4 bases and J lost 7; bases outside the gene matches: 9. Sequenced sample: PBMCs. The chain carries TRBV29-1 and TRBJ2-7; 8 bases agree with TRBD2. The clonotype was recovered from a woman in her forties in good health. Some clones in this sample may be carry-over from other donors' samples. CDR3 sequence reads: CSVGGAGDGEQYF. CDR3 DNA: TGCAGCGTTGGCGGAGCGGGAGATGGGGAGCAGTACTTC.